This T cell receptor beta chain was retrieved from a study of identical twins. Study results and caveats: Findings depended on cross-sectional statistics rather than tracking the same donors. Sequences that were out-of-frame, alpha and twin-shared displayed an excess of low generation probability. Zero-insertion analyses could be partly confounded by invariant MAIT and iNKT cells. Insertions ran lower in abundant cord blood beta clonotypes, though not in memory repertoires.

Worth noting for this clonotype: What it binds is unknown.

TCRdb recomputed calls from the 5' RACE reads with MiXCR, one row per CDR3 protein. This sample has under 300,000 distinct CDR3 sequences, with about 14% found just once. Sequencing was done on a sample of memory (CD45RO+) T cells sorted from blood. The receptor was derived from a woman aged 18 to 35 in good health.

The CDR3 sequence is CASSPIRHEAFF. CDR3 in DNA: TGTGCCAGCTCACCCATACGGCATGAAGCTTTCTTT. J is TRBJ1-1 and V is TRBV18; D is ambiguous. Looked up from germline, CDR1 is KGHSH and CDR2 is LQKENI. Trimming removed 3 bases from V and 7 bases from J, with 9 bases in between. CDR3 length: 12 residues.